The 18 T cell receptor beta chains listed next were all sequenced from one sample in a study of blood T cell repertoires in COVID-19. Profiled with immunoSEQ multiplex PCR; TCRdb holds only in-frame clones, not every one. The sample includes approximately 450,000 clones, 70% to 90% seen only once; the top ten take about 2%. The material sequenced was PBMCs or T cells enriched from blood (not recorded which). The receptors originated from a woman under 30 with acute COVID-19.

This sequence joins TRBV28 and TRBJ1-4; D gene unclear. V dropped 6 bases and J dropped 6 bases, with 14 bases sitting between them. Per germline, CDR1 MDHEN and CDR2 SYDVKM. The CDR3 is made up of 14 amino acids. CDR3 amino acids: CASSPQLRYEKLFF. The CDR3 DNA reads as TGTGCCAGCAGCCCTCAGTTGAGGTATGAAAAACTGTTTTTT.

In this sample, this clone turned up a few times. The chain carries TRBV5-8 and TRBJ1-4; 7 bases are a match to TRBD1. The CDR3 consists of 13 residues. The germline V gene encodes CDR1 SGHTS and CDR2 YDEGEE. With V trimmed by 4 bases and J by 8 bases, 5 bases remained unmatched. The CDR3 region has the DNA TGTGCCAGCAGCCAGGGGGGTTACGAAAAACTGTTTTTT. Protein sequence: CASSQGGYEKLFF. The full variable domain, with the rest looked up from reference TRBV5-8 and TRBJ1-4, is EAGVTQSPTHLIKTRGQQATLRCSPISGHTSVYWYQQALGLGLQFLLWYDEGEERNRGNFPPRFSGRQFPNYSSELNVNALELEDSALYLCASSQGGYEKLFFGSGTQLSVL.

The chain is built from TRBV11-3 and TRBJ2-2, with TRBD2 as a possible D gene (6 bases). Germline lookup yields CDR1 SGHNT and CDR2 YENEEA. V lost 1 base and J lost 2, with 8 bases in between. The CDR3 consists of 15 residues. CDR3: CASSLGTTNTGELFF. The CDR3 DNA reads TGTGCCAGCAGCTTAGGGACTACCAACACCGGGGAGCTGTTTTTT.

This rearrangement joins TRBV19 to TRBJ2-7; D might be TRBD2 (6 bases). Deletions cut 7 bases from V and 0 bases from J, with 10 bases between. Germline CDR1 is LNHDA and CDR2 is SQIVND (reference sequence). There are 13 residues in the CDR3. Here the CDR3 DNA reads TGTGCCAGTAAGGAGGGCCCCTCCTACGAGCAGTACTTC. Amino acids: CASKEGPSYEQYF.

The chain recombines TRBV7-9 with TRBJ2-2; TRBD1 might be the D (5 bases). Trimming took 1 base from V and 1 from J, leaving 7 bases between them. Germline V CDR1 and CDR2: SEHNR, FQNEAQ (reference sequence). The CDR3 has 15 amino acids. CDR3 bases: TGTGCCAGCAGCTTAGGACAGTTGAACACCGGGGAGCTGTTTTTT. This gives the protein CASSLGQLNTGELFF.

The chain links TRBV10-2 to TRBJ1-1; D is undetermined. V shed 7 bases and J shed 5 bases, with 14 bases lying between them. The germline gives CDR1 WSHSY, CDR2 SAAADI. The length of the CDR3 is 13 residues. CDR3 nucleotides: TGCGCCAGCACCCCAGGTACCCTAACTGAAGCTTTCTTT. Its protein product is CASTPGTLTEAFF.

The CDR3: CASSMYRDQPQHF. DNA for the CDR3: TGTGCCAGCAGCATGTACAGGGATCAGCCCCAGCATTTT. This chain joins TRBV7-9 and TRBJ1-5; a possible D gene is TRBD1 (6 bases). The CDR3 is 13 residues long. Per the germline V gene, CDR1 is SEHNR and CDR2 is FQNEAQ (reference sequence). Trimming took 5 bases from V and 5 from J, leaving 10 bases between them.

V and J are TRBV14 and TRBJ2-3; D remains unclear. The CDR3 totals 13 residues. Germline V CDR1 and CDR2: SGHDN, FVKESK. Deletions cut 0 bases from V and 6 bases from J, with 7 bases between. The CDR3 loop reads CASSQDTEDTQYF. The CDR3 DNA follows: TGTGCCAGCAGCCAAGATACGGAGGATACGCAGTATTTT.

The V gene is TRBV7-2, the J gene TRBJ2-2, with 12 bases fitting TRBD2. CDR1 and CDR2 from the germline V gene are SGHTA and FQGNSA. The CDR3 consists of 17 residues. Trimming cost V 1 base and J 7 bases; bases outside gene matches: 7. The CDR3 DNA follows: TGTGCCAGCAGCTTAGGACTAGCGGGAGTCAATGGCGGGGAGCTGTTTTTT. It encodes CASSLGLAGVNGGELFF.

The chain has TRBV5-4 and TRBJ1-1; 7 nucleotides agree with TRBD1. The CDR3 totals 12 residues. The J segment lost 3 bases and the V segment lost 4 bases, leaving 0 bases of the junction unmatched. Germline V gene lookup returns CDR1 SGHNT and CDR2 YYREEE (reference sequence). CDR3 nucleotides: TGTGCCAGCAGCACAGGGGACACTGAAGCTTTCTTT. Protein product: CASSTGDTEAFF.

The chain's CDR3 is CASSTQGLEQYF. The CDR3, as DNA: TGTGCCAGTAGTACCCAGGGCCTAGAGCAGTACTTC. This sequence joins TRBV19 and TRBJ2-7; D possibly corresponds to TRBD1 (5 bases). This CDR3 has 12 residues. CDR1 is LNHDA and CDR2 is SQIVND in the germline V gene (reference sequence). Trimming took 4 bases from V and 7 from J, leaving 11 bases between them.

This rearrangement joins TRBV6-5 to TRBJ1-5, with unresolved D. The germline CDR1 and CDR2 sequences are MNHEY and SVGAGI. V gave up 2 bases and J gave up 4 bases, with 6 bases separating them. This CDR3 region has 13 residues. The CDR3 DNA sequence: TGTGCCAGCAGTTACGACGGGAATCAGCCCCAGCATTTT. This codes for CASSYDGNQPQHF.

This clone was observed at least ten times. This chain links TRBV6-1 with TRBJ2-1; 9 bases fit TRBD2. V lost 3 bases to trimming and J lost 4 bases; unmatched junction nucleotides: 4. In germline, CDR1 is MNHNS, CDR2 SASEGT. The CDR3 spans 15 residues. The CDR3 DNA follows: TGTGCCAGCAGTGAGACTAGCGGACTTTACAATGAGCAGTTCTTC. It is translated as CASSETSGLYNEQFF.

This clone was found once. The CDR3: CTSSQIRRRNQPQHF. CDR3 bases: TGCACCAGCAGCCAAATCAGGCGTAGAAATCAGCCCCAGCATTTT. The rearrangement joins TRBV1 to TRBJ1-5; TRBD1, as called in the table, went unchecked against the DNA. TRBV1 is a pseudogene. The CDR3 is made up of 15 amino acids.

As to this clone: This specimen includes other DNA sequences encoding the same CDR3. V and J are TRBV2 and TRBJ1-2, with a possible D match to TRBD1 (5 bases). CDR1 and CDR2 (germline): SNHLY, FYNNEI. V was pared by 8 bases and J by 2 bases, with 9 bases between. The CDR3 spans 12 residues. This CDR3 reads CASVPGNYGYTF. As DNA, the CDR3 is TGTGCCAGCGTACCAGGGAACTATGGCTACACCTTC.

Notes on this clone: An end of the junction differs from the germline gene, which may be a read error. J is TRBJ2-7 and V is TRBV3-1 (or the pseudogene TRBV3-2); D is undetermined. This CDR3 spans 13 amino acids. In germline, CDR1 is LGHDT, CDR2 YNNKEL (reference sequence). The CDR3 here is CASSQDPSHEQYF. The CDR3, as DNA: TGTGCCAGCAGCCAAGATCCCTCCCACGAGCAGTACTTC.

The chain couples TRBV18 to TRBJ2-7; 8 positions agree with TRBD1. CDR3 length: 16 residues. Germline CDR1 reads KGHSH; CDR2 reads LQKENI. Trimming at V came to 1 base and at J to 3 bases, leaving 8 bases not matched to a gene. This CDR3 is CASSPQGQGKFYEQYF. CDR3 nucleotide sequence: TGTGCCAGCTCACCACAAGGACAGGGAAAGTTCTACGAGCAGTACTTC.

V is TRBV5-4 and J is TRBJ2-1, with 7 nucleotides matching TRBD1. CDR1 and CDR2 (germline): SGHNT, YYREEE (reference sequence). The V gene end was trimmed by 3 bases and the J gene end by 3 bases; junction bases not matched to a gene: 15. The CDR3 is 18 amino acids. CDR3: CASSSYDRDAFGYNEQFF. The CDR3 DNA reads as TGTGCCAGCAGCTCTTACGACAGGGATGCTTTTGGCTACAATGAGCAGTTCTTC. The whole variable domain, remainder taken from reference TRBV5-4 and TRBJ2-1, is ETGVTQSPTHLIKTRGQQVTLRCSSQSGHNTVSWYQQALGQGPQFIFQYYREEENGRGNFPPRFSGLQFPNYSSELNVNALELDDSALYLCASSSYDRDAFGYNEQFFGPGTRLTVL.